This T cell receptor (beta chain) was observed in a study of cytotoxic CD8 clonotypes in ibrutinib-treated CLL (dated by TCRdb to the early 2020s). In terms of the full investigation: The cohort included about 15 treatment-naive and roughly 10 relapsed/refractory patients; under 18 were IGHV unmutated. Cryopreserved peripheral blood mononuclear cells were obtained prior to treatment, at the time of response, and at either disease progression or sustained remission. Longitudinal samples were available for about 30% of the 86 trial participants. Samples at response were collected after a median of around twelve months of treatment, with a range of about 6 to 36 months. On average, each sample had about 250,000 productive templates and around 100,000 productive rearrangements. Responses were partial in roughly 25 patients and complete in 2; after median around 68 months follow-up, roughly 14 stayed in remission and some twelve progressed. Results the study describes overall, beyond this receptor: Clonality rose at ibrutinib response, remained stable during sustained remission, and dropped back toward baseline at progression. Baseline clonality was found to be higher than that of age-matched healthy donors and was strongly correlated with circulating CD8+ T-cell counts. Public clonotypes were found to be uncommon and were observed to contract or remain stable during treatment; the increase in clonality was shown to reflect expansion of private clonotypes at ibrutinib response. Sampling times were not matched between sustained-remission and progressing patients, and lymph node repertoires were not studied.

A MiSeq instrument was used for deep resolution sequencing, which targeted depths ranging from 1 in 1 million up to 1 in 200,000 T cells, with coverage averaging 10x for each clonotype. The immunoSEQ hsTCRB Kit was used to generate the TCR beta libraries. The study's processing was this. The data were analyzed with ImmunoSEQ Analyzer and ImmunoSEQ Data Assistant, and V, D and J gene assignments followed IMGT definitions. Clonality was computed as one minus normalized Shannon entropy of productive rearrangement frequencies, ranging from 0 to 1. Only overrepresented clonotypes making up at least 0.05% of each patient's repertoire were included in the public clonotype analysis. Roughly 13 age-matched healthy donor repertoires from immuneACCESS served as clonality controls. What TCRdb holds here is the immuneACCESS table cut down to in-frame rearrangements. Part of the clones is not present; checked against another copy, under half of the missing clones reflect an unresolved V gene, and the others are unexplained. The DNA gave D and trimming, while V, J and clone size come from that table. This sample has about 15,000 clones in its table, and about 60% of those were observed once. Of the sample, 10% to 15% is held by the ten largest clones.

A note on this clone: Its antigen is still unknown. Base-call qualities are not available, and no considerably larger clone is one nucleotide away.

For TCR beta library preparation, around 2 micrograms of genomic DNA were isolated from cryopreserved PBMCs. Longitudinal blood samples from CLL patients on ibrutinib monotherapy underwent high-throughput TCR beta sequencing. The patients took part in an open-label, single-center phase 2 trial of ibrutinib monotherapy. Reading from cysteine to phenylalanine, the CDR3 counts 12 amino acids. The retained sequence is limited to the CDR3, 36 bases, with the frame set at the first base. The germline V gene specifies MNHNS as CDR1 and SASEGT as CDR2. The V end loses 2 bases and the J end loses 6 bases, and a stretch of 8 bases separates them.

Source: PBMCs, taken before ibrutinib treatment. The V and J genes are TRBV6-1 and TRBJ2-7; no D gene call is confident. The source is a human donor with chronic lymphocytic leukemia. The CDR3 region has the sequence CASSEISSEQYF. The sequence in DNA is TGTGCCAGCAGTGAAATAAGTTCCGAGCAGTACTTC.